Each of the 13 T cell receptor beta chains below was sequenced from the same sample in a study of T cell repertoires in cytomegalovirus infection (dated by TCRdb to the late 2010s). The treatment or condition label, as the study defines it: in vitro stimulation with specific CMV peptide epitopes to enrich CMV-specific T cells. The reads were generated on an Illumina HiSeq 1500. TCRdb redid the processing of the public reads, applying fastp at Q25 and MiXCR, and retained in-frame beta chains. One record per CDR3 amino acid sequence lists the most common genes and DNA. This sample holds some 700,000 distinct CDR3 sequences; around a third were observed only once. The ten largest make up roughly 18% of the sample. No antigens are known for them. Sequences were derived from cultured PBMCs, sampled from culture after CMV antigen stimulation. These receptors were collected from a human donor in good health (CMV status not recorded). Some clones in this sample may be carry-over from other donors' samples.

The count of this clonotype is one. The DNA of the CDR3 is TGTGCCAGCAGCCGCCGGGACTTCACATACAATGAGCAGTTCTTC. Protein: CASSRRDFTYNEQFF. V usage is TRBV5-4 and J usage is TRBJ2-1; tentative D call: TRBD2 (6 bases). V dropped 4 bases and J dropped 4 bases, with 15 bases sitting between them. This CDR3 has 15 amino acids. Germline V lookup: CDR1 SGHNT, CDR2 YYREEE (reference sequence).

The V gene is TRBV6-5, the J gene TRBJ2-6, with D possibly matching TRBD1 (5 bases). The germline V gene has CDR1 MNHEY and CDR2 SVGAGI. The CDR3 totals 17 residues. Trimming stripped 1 base from V and 2 bases from J, with 12 bases between. The CDR3 region is CASSYWQGSPGANVLTF. CDR3 bases: TGTGCCAGCAGTTACTGGCAGGGTAGCCCTGGGGCCAACGTCCTGACTTTC.

This clonotype has only a few counts. Written as DNA, the CDR3 is TGTGCCAGCAGTCACGACCCCGGGACAGCTAATGAAAAACTGTTTTTT. This encodes CASSHDPGTANEKLFF. This chain uses TRBV6-1 with TRBJ1-4; the match to TRBD1 covers 7 bases. With 5 bases clipped from V and 3 bases from J, the junction kept 9 bases outside the gene matches. This CDR3 comprises 16 residues. From germline, CDR1 is MNHNS and CDR2 SASEGT.

On this clonotype itself: An end of the junction differs from the germline gene, which may be a read error. As DNA, the CDR3 is TGTGCCAGCAGCTTAGCCCGACAGGGGGCGGACTTC. Encoded protein: CASSLARQGADF. The rearrangement joins TRBV7-9 to TRBJ1-2; 10 positions agree with TRBD1. Germline V CDR1 and CDR2: SEHNR, FQNEAQ (reference sequence). The CDR3 runs to 12 residues.

The rearrangement uses TRBV5-5 and TRBJ2-1, with D possibly being TRBD2 (6 bases). This CDR3 comprises 15 residues. Looked up from germline, CDR1 is SGHKS and CDR2 is YYEKEE (reference sequence). With 1 base removed from V and 8 bases from J, the gap between germline ends came to 16 bases. CDR3 sequence reads: CASSLWRESSDEQFF. CDR3 bases: TGTGCCAGCAGCTTGTGGCGGGAATCTAGTGATGAGCAGTTCTTC.

The genes are TRBV5-6 and TRBJ2-7; D is perhaps TRBD2 (5 bases). V was clipped by 6 bases and J by 0 bases, with 16 bases between them. The germline V gene encodes CDR1 SGHDT and CDR2 YYEEEE. The CDR3 runs to 15 residues. CDR3 sequence (DNA): TGTGCCAGCATCTCCGGTGGACTTTTCTCCTACGAGCAGTACTTC. Its protein is CASISGGLFSYEQYF.

This chain uses TRBV7-6 with TRBJ2-1; the D is unclear. CDR1 and CDR2 (germline): SGHVS, FNYEAQ. The CDR3 is made up of 12 amino acids. The ends were cut back, 2 bases at V and 10 bases at J, with 9 bases in the middle. CDR3 in amino acids: CASSLSSSEQFF. CDR3 bases: TGTGCCAGCAGCTTATCGTCCTCGGAGCAGTTCTTC.

The V and J genes are TRBV5-4 and TRBJ2-2; D is unresolved. Germline V gene data show CDR1 as SGHNT and CDR2 as YYREEE (reference sequence). The CDR3 is made up of 16 amino acids. V lost 0 bases to trimming and J lost 4 bases, with 13 bases between them. CDR3 DNA sequence: TGTGCCAGCAGCTTGGCGAAGCAGGCCACCACCGGGGAGCTGTTTTTT. Translated: CASSLAKQATTGELFF.

The chain has TRBV20-1 and TRBJ2-3; D possibly corresponds to TRBD2 (5 bases). Between the trimmed V and J ends, which lost 4 bases and 3 bases, there was a span of 11 bases. The CDR3 has 13 amino acids. CDR1 is DFQATT, CDR2 SNEGSKA, per germline (reference sequence). CDR3 sequence reads: CSANREFTDTQYF. For the CDR3, the DNA is TGCAGTGCTAACCGGGAATTTACAGATACGCAGTATTTT.

This clonotype has just a few counts. The chain links TRBV7-2 to TRBJ2-7, with TRBD2 matching 7 bases. Unmatched junction bases numbered 5, after V lost 1 base and J lost 2 bases. The V gene's germline CDR1 is SGHTA and CDR2 FQGNSA. The CDR3 length is 15 residues. This CDR3 is CASSLVGGVTYEQYF. CDR3 sequence (DNA): TGTGCCAGCAGCTTAGTGGGGGGGGTAACCTACGAGCAGTACTTC.

The rearrangement uses TRBV15 and TRBJ1-1; no definite D call. Trimming pared 0 bases from V and 11 bases from J, leaving 16 bases between. The CDR3 is made up of 14 amino acids. CDR1 and CDR2 (germline): LNHNV, YYDKDF (reference sequence). The chain's CDR3 is CATSREKGTVRAFF. The DNA of the CDR3 is TGTGCCACCAGCAGAGAGAAGGGAACCGTGAGGGCTTTCTTT.

To note about this clonotype: This may come from a read error, since a much larger clone is one base off. The CDR3 carries no conserved terminal phenylalanine or tryptophan, so it likely arises from a read error. This chain links TRBV7-2 with TRBJ2-1; D call uncertain. Germline CDR1 SGHTA, CDR2 FQGNSA. The V end was cut by 5 bases, the J end by 13 bases, with 18 bases between. The CDR3 extends over 13 amino acids. In nucleotides, the CDR3 is TGTGCCAGCAGCCTCCTAAGCAAAGGCTTTCAGTTCTTA. It specifies CASSLLSKGFQFL.

The V call is TRBV19, the J call TRBJ1-1; D unresolved. Trimming stripped 5 bases from V and 1 base from J, with 14 bases between. Germline lookup yields CDR1 LNHDA and CDR2 SQIVND (reference sequence). The CDR3 sequence is 15 residues long. The CDR3 loop is CASSRPGGGNTEAFF. The CDR3 region has the DNA TGTGCCAGTAGTCGCCCAGGCGGAGGGAACACTGAAGCTTTCTTT.